This passage covers 12 T cell receptor beta chains from one sample sequenced in a study of T cell responses to AZD1222 COVID-19 vaccine. Some clones are missing from TCRdb's copy, which holds only in-frame ones; the method was immunoSEQ multiplex PCR. The profile shows around 180,000 clones, about nine tenths of them singletons. The sequencing used peripheral blood, collected on day 0 of AZD1222 vaccination. Source of these receptors: an adult in good health.

This clone came up a few times. The chain is built from TRBV7-7 and TRBJ2-7; 9 nucleotides agree with TRBD2. The trim removed 1 base at V and 3 bases at J, leaving 7 bases unmatched. Germline loops: CDR1 SSHAT, CDR2 FNYEAQ (reference sequence). This CDR3 is built from 16 residues. CDR3 sequence (DNA): TGTGCCAGCAGCTTAGGGCGGGAGGGCCCTCGCTACGAGCAGTACTTC. This gives the protein CASSLGREGPRYEQYF.

The CDR3 nucleotides read TGTGCCATCAGTGAGTCGACTAGGGGGGGTCACGGCTACGAGCAGTACTTC. Amino acids: CAISESTRGGHGYEQYF. The chain combines TRBV10-3 with TRBJ2-7; D is possibly TRBD2 (7 bases). V was trimmed by 0 bases and J by 3 bases, leaving 18 bases between them. The CDR3 has 17 residues. CDR1 and CDR2 (germline): ENHRY, SYGVKD.

The chain employs TRBV7-2 and TRBJ2-1; D tentatively reads TRBD1 or TRBD2 (6 bases each). The length of the CDR3 is 14 residues. CDR1 is SGHTA and CDR2 is FQGNSA in the germline V gene. Trimming cost V 5 bases and J 6 bases, with 14 bases left between them. CDR3 coding DNA: TGTGCCAGCAGCATCAGTCCGGGGGCCAATGAGCAGTTCTTC. This gives the protein CASSISPGANEQFF.

The rearrangement joins TRBV30 to TRBJ1-1, with a weak D call TRBD1 (6 bases). This CDR3 comprises 12 residues. In germline, CDR1 is GTSNPN, CDR2 SVGIG (reference sequence). V dropped 1 base and J dropped 10 bases, with 13 bases sitting between them. The CDR3 nucleotides read TGTGCCTGGAGTGACAGGGAGGGGAGAGCTTTCTTT. It encodes CAWSDREGRAFF.

The chain is built from TRBV27 and TRBJ2-5, with TRBD1 matching over 10 bases. Per the germline V gene, CDR1 is MNHEY and CDR2 is SMNVEV (reference sequence). Trimming took 5 bases from V and 13 from J; bases not matched to a gene: 4. This CDR3 region has 11 residues. The CDR3 loop reads CASSPRDRGYF. DNA for the CDR3: TGTGCCAGCAGTCCTCGGGACAGGGGGTACTTC.

The gene calls are TRBV28 and TRBJ1-1; D possibly corresponds to TRBD1 (5 bases). The CDR3 spans 16 residues. The V and J ends lost 5 bases and 4 bases respectively, with 20 bases between them. Germline V gene data show CDR1 as MDHEN and CDR2 as SYDVKM. In DNA, the CDR3 is TGTGCCAGCAGTCGGGGGGTCGGGCCTTGGGGCACTGAAGCTTTCTTT. This sequence encodes CASSRGVGPWGTEAFF.

The gene calls are TRBV25-1 and TRBJ2-2; perhaps TRBD2 as D (7 bases). The CDR3 runs 16 residues. Germline-derived CDR1 and CDR2 are MGHDK and SYGVNS. Trimming removed 7 bases at V and 5 bases at J, with 20 bases between. The DNA of the CDR3 is TGTGCCAGCAACCCTTCGGGGGGCAGGGGTACCGGGGAGCTGTTTTTT. Encoded protein: CASNPSGGRGTGELFF.

This rearrangement joins TRBV21-1 to TRBJ1-4. TRBV21-1 is a pseudogene locus. CDR3 size: 14 residues. DNA of the CDR3: TGTGCCATTTCTTGGGAGACTCGAGGGGAAAAACTGTTTTTT. Its translation is CAISWETRGEKLFF.

V gene TRBV5-4 combines with J gene TRBJ2-1, with 11 bases aligning to TRBD2. V trimming: 3 bases; J trimming: 4 bases; junction bases outside the gene matches: 3. There are 15 residues in the CDR3. CDR1 SGHNT and CDR2 YYREEE come from the germline V gene (reference sequence). The CDR3 loop is CASSSTSGKYNEQFF. CDR3 sequence (DNA): TGTGCCAGCAGCTCGACTAGCGGGAAGTACAATGAGCAGTTCTTC.

V usage is TRBV4-2 and J usage is TRBJ1-1; D is ambiguous. The germline V gene has CDR1 LGHNA and CDR2 YNFKEQ. The CDR3 extends over 15 amino acids. Trimming shortened V by 0 bases and J by 0 bases, and 8 bases separated the two germline ends. The CDR3 DNA sequence: TGTGCCAGCAGCCAAGAGACGACATTGAACACTGAAGCTTTCTTT. It encodes CASSQETTLNTEAFF.

The rearrangement uses TRBV4-1 and TRBJ2-3; D assignment may be TRBD1 or TRBD2 (5 bases each). The V gene lost 0 bases and the J gene lost 8 bases, with 15 bases spanning the gap. This CDR3 spans 15 amino acids. Germline V gene sequence: CDR1 MGHRA, CDR2 YSYEKL. CDR3: CASSQDPGTRGTQYF. In nucleotides, the CDR3 is TGCGCCAGCAGCCAAGATCCAGGGACCCGTGGTACGCAGTATTTT.

This clone turned up a few times. At the DNA level, this CDR3 is encoded by other sequences in the same sample as well. The V gene is TRBV19, the J gene TRBJ1-2; TRBD1 agrees at 8 bases. The CDR3 loop spans 13 amino acids. Trimming removed 1 base from V and 5 bases from J; junction bases left unmatched: 0. CDR1 and CDR2 (germline): LNHDA, SQIVND (reference sequence). The chain's CDR3 is CASSIGQGYGYTF. For the CDR3, the DNA is TGTGCCAGTAGTATAGGACAGGGGTATGGCTACACCTTC.